Listed here are 17 T cell receptor beta chains from one sample, sequenced in a study of T cells in Graves' hyperthyroidism and ophthalmopathy. Template material for amplifying TCR beta CDR3 regions consisted of RNA transcripts. The primer set for the first-round RT-PCR of the TCR CDR3 was HTBI. TCRdb called the multiplex PCR reads again in MiXCR, with one record for every CDR3 protein. The sample carries more than 500,000 distinct CDR3 sequences, 46% recorded once. The sequencing input was peripheral blood or thyroid tissue (not recorded which). Receptors originate from an adult woman with Graves' disease, either hyperthyroidism or ophthalmopathy (not recorded which).

This clonotype was picked up many times. The chain is built from TRBV10-3 and TRBJ2-5; D is uncertain. Trimming stripped 4 bases from V and 1 base from J, with 7 bases between. This CDR3 is 13 amino acids long. Germline V gene data show CDR1 as ENHRY and CDR2 as SYGVKD. The CDR3, as DNA: TGTGCCATCAGTGCAGAAACCCAAGAGACCCAGTACTTC. The encoded protein is CAISAETQETQYF.

This clonotype has a count of ten or more. For the CDR3, the DNA is TGCGCCAGCAGCTTGTGGCTAGCGGGAGGCGAGGAGCAGTACTTC. Translated, it gives CASSLWLAGGEEQYF. The chain carries TRBV5-1 and TRBJ2-7, with TRBD2 matching over 11 bases. CDR1 is SGHRS, CDR2 YFSETQ, per germline. The J segment lost 7 bases and the V segment lost 1 base, leaving 7 bases of the junction unmatched. This CDR3 has 15 amino acids.

The rearrangement joins TRBV10-3 to TRBJ2-7, with 9 bases aligning to TRBD2. J lost 0 bases, V lost 2 bases, and 2 bases had no gene match. The CDR3 is made up of 15 amino acids. CDR1 ENHRY and CDR2 SYGVKD come from the germline V gene. The CDR3 loop is CAISEGSGSSYEQYF. In nucleotides, the CDR3 is TGTGCCATCAGTGAGGGTAGCGGGAGCTCCTACGAGCAGTACTTC.

This clonotype was counted only a few times. The chain is built from TRBV2 and TRBJ2-7; tentative D call: TRBD1 (5 bases). Germline V CDR1 and CDR2: SNHLY, FYNNEI. The ends were cut back, 7 bases at V and 5 bases at J, with 12 bases in the middle. This CDR3 has 12 amino acids. CDR3 nucleotides: TGTGCCAGCACCGAAGGGGTAGACGAGCAGTACTTC. Translation: CASTEGVDEQYF. Based on the CDR3 plus reference TRBV2 and TRBJ2-7, the full variable domain is EPEVTQTPSHQVTQMGQEVILRCVPISNHLYFYWYRQILGQKVEFLVSFYNNEISEKSEIFDDQFSVERPDGSNFTLKIRSTKLEDSAMYFCASTEGVDEQYFGPGTRLTVT.

This clonotype was counted ten times or more. V gene TRBV15 combines with J gene TRBJ1-1, with 7 bases matching TRBD1. The CDR3 length is 16 residues. The germline CDR1 and CDR2 sequences are LNHNV and YYDKDF (reference sequence). V lost 1 base, J lost 0 bases, and 5 bases stayed unmatched. The CDR3 spells CATSRGGTAMNTEAFF. In DNA form, the CDR3 reads TGTGCCACCAGCAGAGGAGGGACAGCAATGAACACTGAAGCTTTCTTT.

This clonotype was detected ten times or more. This chain connects TRBV4-2 to TRBJ1-1; D possibly corresponds to TRBD1 (5 bases). CDR3 length: 18 residues. Trimming took off 7 bases at V and 1 base at J, with 25 bases between the two ends. CDR1 is LGHNA and CDR2 is YNFKEQ in the germline V gene. CDR3 residues: CASIGGRVLGAQNTEAFF. CDR3 nucleotide sequence: TGTGCCAGCATAGGAGGGAGGGTCCTTGGGGCCCAGAACACTGAAGCTTTCTTT.

This clonotype was picked up one time. This chain connects TRBV20-1 to TRBJ1-2; D is possibly TRBD1 (5 bases). The CDR3 length is 14 residues. CDR1 is DFQATT and CDR2 is SNEGSKA in the germline V gene (reference sequence). The V end lost 6 bases, the J end lost 3 bases, and 17 bases lay between the germline ends. CDR3 sequence: CSARRGGFYYGYTF. CDR3 DNA sequence: TGCAGTGCCCGCCGCGGGGGGTTTTACTATGGCTACACCTTC.

This clonotype was observed a single time. J is TRBJ1-5 and V is TRBV14; D gene ambiguous. Germline CDR1 SGHDN, CDR2 FVKESK. With 3 bases removed from V and 11 bases from J, the gap between germline ends came to 5 bases. This CDR3 is built from 10 residues. As DNA, the CDR3 is TGTGCCAGCAGCCATTCGGCCCAGCATTTT. Translation gives CASSHSAQHF. Filled out from reference TRBV14 and TRBJ1-5, the complete variable domain reads EAGVTQFPSHSVIEKGQTVTLRCDPISGHDNLYWYRRVMGKEIKFLLHFVKESKQDESGMPNNRFLAERTGGTYSTLKVQPAELEDSGVYFCASSHSAQHFGDGTRLSIL.

To note about this clonotype: The germline gene is not matched at one end of the junction; a read error may be the cause. CDR3 DNA: TGTGCTAGCAGCTTGGGACCGGAAAAGTACCAAGAGACCCAGTACTTC. This translates into CASSLGPEKYQETQYF. The V and J genes are TRBV7-7 and TRBJ2-5; TRBD1 or TRBD2 may be the D gene (5 bases each). Germline loops: CDR1 SSHAT, CDR2 FNYEAQ (reference sequence). The CDR3 contains 16 residues.

This clonotype was seen many times. The chain combines TRBV29-1 with TRBJ1-5; maybe TRBD1 (6 bases). CDR1 is SQVTM, CDR2 ANQGSEA, per germline. V was clipped by 6 bases and J by 3 bases, with 12 bases between them. The CDR3 has 13 amino acids. CDR3 sequence: CSVRGGDNQPQHF. CDR3 coding DNA: TGCAGCGTCAGGGGAGGGGACAATCAGCCCCAGCATTTT.

Concerning this clonotype: The junction shows a germline mismatch at one end, possibly a read error. V gene TRBV2 combines with J gene TRBJ2-7; 13 nucleotides match TRBD2. CDR1 and CDR2 from the germline V gene are SNHLY and FYNNEI. The CDR3 loop spans 14 amino acids. The CDR3 sequence: CVSKRTSGSYEQYF. CDR3 nucleotides: TGTGTCAGCAAACGGACTAGCGGGAGTTACGAGCAGTACTTC.

This clonotype was picked up many times. This rearrangement joins TRBV6-1 to TRBJ1-2, with D possibly TRBD1 on 6 matching bases. V gave up 6 bases and J gave up 6 bases, with 11 bases separating them. The germline gives CDR1 MNHNS, CDR2 SASEGT. The CDR3 contains 12 residues. The CDR3 reads CASSYRVHGYTF. CDR3 nucleotides: TGTGCCAGCAGCTACAGGGTTCATGGCTACACCTTC.

This clonotype has just a few counts. This chain connects TRBV6-5 to TRBJ1-5; tentatively, D is TRBD1 (5 bases). The germline CDR1 and CDR2 sequences are MNHEY and SVGAGI. The CDR3 has 12 residues. V lost 5 bases and J 9 bases, leaving 11 bases between the germline ends. The CDR3 protein is CASSNQGTPQHF. The CDR3 nucleotides read TGTGCCAGCAGTAATCAGGGAACGCCCCAGCATTTT.

This clonotype was seen repeatedly, ten times or more. The genes are TRBV15 and TRBJ2-5; D is uncertain. Trimming removed 1 base from V and 5 bases from J, with 20 bases in between. The CDR3 runs 17 residues. Germline values: CDR1 LNHNV, CDR2 YYDKDF (reference sequence). CDR3 DNA: TGTGCCACCAGCAGAGGAGACCTTAAATCGCCCCGGGAGACCCAGTACTTC. Protein sequence: CATSRGDLKSPRETQYF.

This clonotype came up a few times. The V gene is TRBV6-5, the J gene TRBJ2-7, with TRBD1 as a possible D gene (6 bases). This CDR3 comprises 15 residues. V lost 0 bases and J 4 bases, leaving 13 bases between the germline ends. Germline loops: CDR1 MNHEY, CDR2 SVGAGI. The CDR3 DNA sequence: TGTGCCAGCAGTTACTCGTATAACAGGGATTACGAGCAGTACTTC. Its translation is CASSYSYNRDYEQYF.

This rearrangement joins TRBV9 to TRBJ1-1; no clear D. The CDR3 loop spans 13 amino acids. Germline assignment: CDR1 SGDLS and CDR2 YYNGEE. The V end was cut by 5 bases, the J end by 6 bases, with 14 bases between. CDR3 in amino acids: CASSGEGRAEAFF. CDR3 DNA sequence: TGTGCCAGCAGTGGTGAAGGGCGCGCTGAAGCTTTCTTT.

The V and J genes are TRBV7-9 and TRBJ2-1; the match to TRBD2 covers 9 bases. This CDR3 has 17 amino acids. Germline values: CDR1 SEHNR, CDR2 FQNEAQ (reference sequence). V lost 1 base to trimming and J lost 5 bases; unmatched junction nucleotides: 9. The CDR3 is CASSLGPRASGDNEQFF. For the CDR3, the DNA is TGTGCCAGCAGCTTAGGTCCACGGGCTAGCGGGGACAATGAGCAGTTCTTC.